The rows below give T cell receptor beta chains drawn from one sample of a study of PD-1 blockade in classical Hodgkin lymphoma. Some clones are missing from TCRdb's copy, which holds only in-frame ones; the method was immunoSEQ multiplex PCR. Seen here are over 25,000 clones, 85% to 95% observed once, and the top ten hold 2.3%. Sequencing was performed on peripheral blood mononuclear cells (PBMCs). All receptors derive from a human donor with classical Hodgkin lymphoma. Each CDR3 is given without its conserved first and last residue. Fields, in order: V gene, J gene, CDR3 protein.

>TRBV19|TRBJ1-1
ASSRTAVNTEAF
>TRBV28|TRBJ2-7
ASSYTPWTSGSYEQY
>TRBV2|TRBJ2-7
ASSEFAGHSYEQY
>TRBV5-1|TRBJ2-7
ASSLAGLAVYEQY
>TRBV11-2|TRBJ2-5
ASSLVSRGETQY
>TRBV7-6|TRBJ1-1
ASSPNAGAGTEAF
>TRBV5-4|TRBJ2-7
ASSFKKQGRYEQY
>TRBV20-1|TRBJ2-3
SALSTDTQY
>TRBV9|TRBJ1-1
ASSVAAVNTEAF
>TRBV5-5|TRBJ1-6
ASSLYRASSYNSPLH
>TRBV2|TRBJ2-3
ASSFQGVADTQY
>TRBV5-1|TRBJ1-6
ASSAWTGSPLH
>TRBV28|TRBJ1-5
ASSLADRYQPQH
>TRBV28|TRBJ1-4
ASSFMNAGTGYEKLF
>TRBV11-2|TRBJ2-3
ASSLITKTGRGTNTQY
>TRBV6-6|TRBJ1-2
ASSSSPGGYYGYT
>TRBV18|TRBJ2-5
ASSPLLTGGRGETQY
>TRBV4-2|TRBJ1-5
ASSLAGGNQPQH
>TRBV19|TRBJ1-1
ASTPGGLYGTEAF
>TRBV29-1|TRBJ2-5
SVEGTGGSEETQY
>TRBV7-9|TRBJ2-5
ASSWTAGLRETQY
>TRBV7-9|TRBJ2-5
ASSPRDRVFGTQY
>TRBV4-1|TRBJ2-1
ASSQVIGQGYNEQF
>TRBV10-3|TRBJ2-1
ATKDGHLYNEQF
>TRBV18|TRBJ1-4
ASSLTGGNEKLF
>TRBV27|TRBJ1-1
ASTRQGGNTEAF
>TRBV28|TRBJ1-5
ASSFSGANQPQH
>TRBV2|TRBJ2-1
ASSEVSSYNEQF
>TRBV7-2|TRBJ2-5
ASNWGGRETQY
>TRBV7-9|TRBJ2-5
ASSFPAKRETQY
>TRBV29-1|TRBJ1-4
SVGQGTTNEKLF
>TRBV5-1|TRBJ1-2
ASILNPATRGRGPRGGYT
>TRBV30|TRBJ1-1
AWTRREAF
>TRBV18|TRBJ2-1
ASSPREGTSGSNEQF
>TRBV6-5|TRBJ1-1
ASSYGGTEAF
>TRBV28|TRBJ2-5
ASSFRTVQETQY
>TRBV27|TRBJ2-3
ASGQRGTDTQY
>TRBV5-1|TRBJ2-3
ASRWREESDTQY
>TRBV15|TRBJ1-4
ATSRIPGQGGEKLF
>TRBV9|TRBJ2-1
ASSVVAGGDEQF
>TRBV7-7|TRBJ2-5
ASSWAGSQETQY
>TRBV10-3|TRBJ2-3
AIRRLTSGGHTSTDTQY
>TRBV28|TRBJ2-7
ASRYSLGKGLAGGVTYEQY
>TRBV10-3|TRBJ2-3
AISEGLAGVGPDTQY
>TRBV27|TRBJ1-2
ASGGTGPYGYT
>TRBV2|TRBJ2-5
ASSKVEETQY
>TRBV11-2|TRBJ2-5
ASSARWTSETQY
>TRBV27|TRBJ1-6
ASSTSGARDHNSPLH
>TRBV4-1|TRBJ1-6
ASSQGRGGDSPLH